The rows below give T cell receptor beta chains drawn from one sample of a study of follicular helper T cells after annual influenza vaccination. Repertoires were generated with immunoSEQ multiplex PCR, while TCRdb's copy carries only in-frame clones and drops some. The data show over 8,500 clones, roughly 80% seen once. Sequenced here: CXCR5+ CD38- circulating T follicular helper cells from blood, sampled 7 days after influenza vaccination. The receptors come from an adult who received the influenza vaccine. The CDR3 runs from the conserved cysteine through the conserved F or W. The order of the fields is J gene, clone size, V gene, D gene, CDR3 protein, CDR3 DNA. A D gene is named only where the DNA matches it firmly. Expanded clones get a size class; other rows say once, few or many, or leave the size out.

>TRBJ2-7|few|TRBV6-5|.
CASSRGTRYEQYF
TGTGCCAGCAGTAGGGGGACCCGCTACGAGCAGTACTTC
>TRBJ2-7|.|TRBV5-5|TRBD2
CASSLGRAGAYEQYF
TGTGCCAGCAGCTTGGGGCGGGCGGGGGCCTACGAGCAGTACTTC
>TRBJ1-6|.|TRBV2|.
CASSVHSTNNSPLHF
TGTGCTAGCAGCGTTCATTCAACGAATAATTCACCCCTCCACTTT
>TRBJ1-5|.|TRBV19|.
CASSIEAAQPQHF
TGTGCCAGTAGTATAGAGGCGGCTCAGCCCCAGCATTTT
>TRBJ2-1|.|TRBV7-2|TRBD2
CASSSQREGYNEQFF
TGTGCCAGCAGCTCCCAACGGGAGGGATACAATGAGCAGTTCTTC
>TRBJ1-5|.|TRBV30|.
CAWSVSGNNQPQHF
TGTGCCTGGAGTGTTTCAGGGAACAATCAGCCCCAGCATTTT
>TRBJ2-7|.|TRBV4-3|TRBD2
CASSQDGSGGSSYEQYF
TGCGCCAGCAGCCAAGATGGGAGCGGGGGAAGCTCCTACGAGCAGTACTTC
>TRBJ1-2|.|TRBV6-6|TRBD1
CASSPGTGGGGYTF
TGTGCCAGCAGCCCCGGGACAGGGGGTGGCGGCTACACCTTC
>TRBJ2-5|.|TRBV27|.
CASSLSRGKKTQYF
TGTGCCAGCAGTTTATCCCGGGGGAAGAAGACCCAGTACTTC
>TRBJ1-5|few|TRBV7-9|TRBD1
CASSLGVGTAHQPQHF
TGTGCCAGCAGCTTAGGCGTTGGGACAGCACATCAGCCCCAGCATTTT